A selection of T cell receptor beta chains follows, all from one sample in a study of cytomegalovirus exposure and HLA in healthy donors. Some clones are missing from TCRdb's copy, which holds only in-frame ones; the method was immunoSEQ multiplex PCR. The table shows approximately 110,000 clones, with roughly 77% occurring only once. Sequenced sample: PBMCs. These receptors all stem from a woman aged 25 to 39 in good health and CMV-seronegative. Both conserved end residues are part of each CDR3. The order of the fields is clone size, CDR3 length, D gene, J gene, V gene, CDR3 protein, CDR3 DNA. A D gene is named only where the DNA matches it firmly. The listing skips clone size in some rows; elsewhere it reads once, few, many or a size class.

>.|15|.|TRBJ2-7|TRBV18
CASSPGSLLSYEQYF
TGTGCCAGCTCACCAGGGAGCCTCCTCTCCTACGAGCAGTACTTC
>.|17|.|TRBJ2-2|TRBV5-8
CASSLSGQGGVTGELFF
TGTGCCAGCAGCTTGTCGGGCCAGGGTGGTGTAACCGGGGAGCTGTTTTTT
>.|10|.|TRBJ1-2|TRBV28
CASSSGGYTF
TGTGCCAGCAGTTCGGGTGGCTACACCTTC
>.|15|TRBD2|TRBJ2-7|TRBV7-2
CASRGGLAGAYEQYF
TGTGCCAGCAGGGGTGGGCTAGCGGGGGCCTACGAGCAGTACTTC
>.|13|.|TRBJ2-7|TRBV14
CASSQAQQFPQYF
TGTGCCAGCAGCCAAGCGCAACAGTTCCCGCAGTACTTC
>.|18|TRBD2|TRBJ2-7|TRBV7-9
CASSLGSSGESFSYEQYF
TGTGCCAGCAGCTTAGGGTCTAGCGGGGAGAGTTTCTCCTACGAGCAGTACTTC
>.|14|.|TRBJ1-6|TRBV25-1
CASSGWGSGSPLHF
TGTGCCAGCAGTGGTTGGGGCTCAGGATCACCCCTCCACTTT
>.|15|.|TRBJ2-7|TRBV5-1
CASSLARGGSYEQYF
TGCGCCAGCAGCTTGGCCAGAGGGGGCTCCTACGAGCAGTACTTC
>once|15|TRBD1|TRBJ1-2|TRBV6-1
CASSEARTGTGGYTF
TGTGCCAGCAGTGAAGCCCGGACAGGGACTGGGGGCTACACCTTC
>once|14|TRBD2|TRBJ2-7|TRBV19
CASSTGLAGETQYF
TGTGCCAGTAGTACCGGACTAGCGGGAGAGACGCAGTACTTC
>.|17|TRBD2|TRBJ2-1|TRBV5-4
CASSLGLSSGGVHEQFF
TGTGCCAGCAGCCTCGGACTGAGTAGCGGGGGGGTCCATGAGCAGTTCTTC
>once|16|.|TRBJ1-5|TRBV7-2
CASSPDKESKHQPQHF
TGTGCCAGCAGCCCAGACAAGGAATCCAAACATCAGCCCCAGCATTTT
>.|16|.|TRBJ2-1|TRBV14
CASRPTRSSSYNEQFF
TGTGCCAGCAGGCCGACAAGGTCGAGCTCCTACAATGAGCAGTTCTTC
>once|13|.|TRBJ1-1|TRBV5-1
CASSLWAETEAFF
TGCGCCAGCAGCTTGTGGGCAGAAACAGAAGCTTTCTTT
>.|15|TRBD2|TRBJ2-7|TRBV6-5
CASSYSTGLAYEQYF
TGTGCCAGCAGTTACTCCACGGGACTAGCCTACGAGCAGTACTTC
>.|11|.|TRBJ2-1|TRBV7-9
CASSLLLEQFF
TGTGCCAGCAGCTTACTCTTGGAGCAGTTCTTC
>few|15|.|TRBJ2-1|TRBV7-8
CASSPRTYLNNEQFF
TGTGCCAGCAGCCCGAGGACTTACCTTAACAATGAGCAGTTCTTC
>.|17|TRBD2|TRBJ2-5|TRBV9
CASSDQRGGRVGETQYF
TGTGCCAGCAGCGATCAGCGGGGGGGCCGGGTCGGAGAGACCCAGTACTTC
>.|16|.|TRBJ1-4|TRBV30
CAWQRREGGLGEKLFF
TGTGCCTGGCAAAGGAGAGAGGGAGGGCTTGGCGAAAAACTGTTTTTT
>few|12|TRBD2|TRBJ2-1|TRBV7-2
CASSLDRTSQFF
TGTGCCAGCAGCTTAGACAGGACTAGCCAGTTCTTC
>.|13|.|TRBJ1-2|TRBV7-2
CASATTSNYGYTF
TGTGCCAGCGCCACTACATCTAACTATGGCTACACCTTC
>.|14|.|TRBJ2-7|TRBV6-1
CASSEVGLDYEQYF
TGTGCCAGCAGTGAAGTGGGCCTGGACTACGAGCAGTACTTC
>.|16|TRBD1|TRBJ2-2|TRBV6-1
CASSEAQGQGSGELFF
TGTGCCAGCAGTGAGGCCCAGGGACAGGGCTCCGGGGAGCTGTTTTTT
>.|13|.|TRBJ2-2|TRBV11-2
CASSLGFTYPLFF
TGTGCCAGCAGCTTAGGTTTTACCTATCCGCTGTTTTTT
>.|15|TRBD1|TRBJ1-1|TRBV6-1
CASSSTGVGNTEAFF
TGTGCCAGCAGTTCTACAGGGGTAGGAAACACTGAAGCTTTCTTT
>.|13|.|TRBJ1-2|TRBV18
CASSPGLNYGYTF
TGTGCCAGCTCACCCGGGTTAAACTATGGCTACACCTTC
>once|16|TRBD2|TRBJ2-7|TRBV19
CASSTALAYRTYEQYF
TGTGCCAGTAGTACCGCACTAGCGTATCGGACCTACGAGCAGTACTTC
>few|15|TRBD2|TRBJ2-1|TRBV5-6
CASSFVGGGDNEQFF
TGTGCCAGCAGCTTTGTGGGGGGAGGGGACAATGAGCAGTTCTTC
>.|12|TRBD2|TRBJ2-5|TRBV6-6
CASTTSGKTQYF
TGTGCCAGCACCACTAGCGGAAAGACCCAGTACTTC
>.|14|.|TRBJ2-7|TRBV5-4
CASSLGQSPYEQYF
TGTGCCAGCAGCTTGGGGCAATCCCCCTACGAGCAGTACTTC
>.|16|.|TRBJ2-5|TRBV5-1
CASSLEGVGSGETQYF
TGCGCCAGCAGCTTGGAGGGGGTTGGGTCAGGAGAGACCCAGTACTTC
>.|17|.|TRBJ2-2|TRBV21-1
CASSKNRSSGCTGELFF
TGTGCCAGCAGCAAAAATAGGTCTAGCGGCTGCACCGGGGAGCTGTTTTTT
>.|17|TRBD2|TRBJ2-7|TRBV2
CASSEGVAGGIPYEQYF
TGTGCCAGCAGTGAAGGAGTAGCGGGGGGGATCCCCTACGAGCAGTACTTC
>.|15|.|TRBJ1-5|TRBV1
CTSSQDRFGNQPQHF
TGCACCAGCAGCCAAGATCGGTTTGGCAATCAGCCCCAGCATTTT
>.|15|TRBD1|TRBJ1-1|TRBV19
CASSSHRGEFSEAFF
TGTGCCAGTAGTTCCCACAGGGGTGAGTTTTCTGAAGCTTTCTTT
>.|15|.|TRBJ2-5|TRBV7-7
CASRRGLIDQETQYF
TGCGCTAGCAGGAGGGGGTTGATTGATCAAGAGACCCAGTACTTC
>.|12|.|TRBJ1-1|TRBV7-9
CSSSLMGGEAFF
TGTTCCAGCAGCTTAATGGGAGGTGAAGCTTTCTTT
>.|17|TRBD1|TRBJ2-2|TRBV9
CASSAILGAGGSGELFF
TGTGCCAGCAGCGCAATTTTAGGGGCAGGGGGCAGCGGGGAGCTGTTTTTT
>.|13|.|TRBJ1-1|TRBV7-9
CASSFNMNTEAFF
TGTGCCAGCAGCTTTAATATGAACACTGAAGCTTTCTTT
>.|14|TRBD1|TRBJ1-2|TRBV6-5
CASSSQDRAGGYTF
TGTGCCAGCAGTTCCCAGGACAGGGCTGGCGGCTACACCTTC
>.|14|TRBD1|TRBJ1-6|TRBV9
CASSADRGLSPLHF
TGTGCCAGCAGCGCCGACAGGGGACTCTCACCCCTCCACTTT
>.|13|.|TRBJ1-2|TRBV7-3
CASSLLPGGGYTF
TGTGCCAGCAGCTTACTGCCGGGTGGGGGCTACACCTTC
>.|16|TRBD1|TRBJ2-1|TRBV18
CASSPPGQGAHNEQFF
TGTGCCAGCTCACCACCAGGACAGGGGGCCCACAATGAGCAGTTCTTC
>.|18|.|TRBJ2-1|TRBV7-8
CASSLRRAIIAGYNEQFF
TGTGCCAGCAGCTTAAGGCGGGCTATAATTGCGGGATACAATGAGCAGTTCTTC
>.|15|TRBD2|TRBJ2-7|TRBV4-3
CASSQGREALYEQYF
TGCGCCAGCAGCCAAGGCCGGGAGGCCCTTTACGAGCAGTACTTC
>few|18|TRBD2|TRBJ2-3|TRBV10-2
CASSESGTSGGARDTQYF
TGCGCCAGCAGTGAATCCGGGACTAGCGGGGGGGCGAGAGATACGCAGTATTTT
>.|16|TRBD1|TRBJ1-2|TRBV5-1
CASKTGTGWAGYGYTF
TGCGCCAGCAAGACCGGGACAGGCTGGGCGGGCTATGGCTACACCTTC
>few|14|.|TRBJ2-7|TRBV30
CAWSVGGVGYEQYF
TGTGCCTGGAGTGTAGGGGGGGTTGGCTACGAGCAGTACTTC
>.|13|TRBD1|TRBJ1-2|TRBV27
CASSLWTGDGYTF
TGTGCCAGCAGTTTATGGACAGGGGATGGCTACACCTTC
>.|17|.|TRBJ1-1|TRBV7-2
CASSLALYPGFATEAFF
TGTGCCAGCAGCTTAGCGCTTTATCCAGGGTTTGCAACTGAAGCTTTCTTT
>.|13|.|TRBJ1-1|TRBV5-1
CASSRDTNTEAFF
TGCGCCAGCAGCCGAGACACGAACACTGAAGCTTTCTTT
>few|13|.|TRBJ1-1|TRBV7-6
CASSLAGGYEAFF
TGTGCCAGCAGCTTGGCGGGAGGGTACGAAGCTTTCTTT
>.|15|TRBD1|TRBJ2-1|TRBV10-3
CAISEGTGGYNEQFF
TGTGCCATCAGTGAGGGGACAGGGGGCTACAATGAGCAGTTCTTC
>few|16|TRBD2|TRBJ2-1|TRBV18
CASSLILAGVLNEQFF
TGTGCCAGCTCACTTATTCTAGCGGGGGTCTTGAATGAGCAGTTCTTC
>.|12|.|TRBJ1-1|TRBV11-3
CASSSTRYEAFF
TGTGCCAGCAGCTCAACGCGTTATGAAGCTTTCTTT
>.|15|.|TRBJ1-1|TRBV27
CASGGRTAHPGEAFF
TGTGCCAGCGGCGGACGGACAGCGCATCCGGGTGAAGCTTTCTTT
>.|16|.|TRBJ2-2|TRBV18
CASSPPGTPNTGELFF
TGTGCCAGCTCACCCCCCGGGACACCCAACACCGGGGAGCTGTTTTTT
>.|11|.|TRBJ2-1|TRBV19
CASSLYNEQFF
TGTGCCAGTAGTTTATACAATGAGCAGTTCTTC
>once|13|.|TRBJ2-1|TRBV6-1
CASSEVTDNEQFF
TGTGCCAGCAGTGAAGTTACAGACAATGAGCAGTTCTTC
>.|12|.|TRBJ1-4|TRBV15
CATSRGEGKLFF
TGTGCCACCAGCAGAGGGGAGGGAAAACTGTTTTTT